These T cell receptor beta chains were read from a single sample in a study of T cells after yellow fever vaccination. MiXCR, run by TCRdb on the 5' RACE reads, gives a single entry per CDR3 protein. Of a few hundred thousand distinct CDR3 sequences in the sample, around 3.9% were seen once. This material consisted of PBMCs, taken on the day of the yellow fever booster vaccination. Receptors originate from a man younger than 30 who received the YFV17D yellow fever vaccine. The CDR3 runs from the conserved cysteine through the conserved F or W. Each record gives: CDR3 protein, V gene.

CASSRDRRETQYF,TRBV5-5
CSARDPQREIGELFF,TRBV20-1
CASSYGPEGIQYF,TRBV28
CASSFETGYGYTF,TRBV7-2
CASSVGGILGGGELFF,TRBV9
CASSPLSGVSTDTQYF,TRBV11-2
CASSLSLAGTNNEQFF,TRBV7-9
CASSMGVGNEQFF,TRBV19
CASSQDWRQGTDTQYF,TRBV4-2
CASSDGQGTGELFF,TRBV2
CASSLWREGYTF,TRBV11-1